Listed below are T cell receptor beta chains from one sample, sequenced in a study of beta chain features in type 1 diabetes. The protocol was immunoSEQ multiplex PCR, while the TCRdb copy is restricted to in-frame clones and leaves out a portion. The sample has about 330,000 clones; roughly 11% are singletons. Sequenced material: naive CD4+ T cells from blood. These receptors were collected from a woman in her 30s in good health. Both conserved end residues are part of each CDR3. A D gene is named only where the DNA matches it firmly. Size tells how often a clone was seen (once, few, many) or the class of an expanded clone, and some rows leave it out.

J | V | D | size | CDR3 | DNA
TRBJ1-2 | TRBV19 | NA | NA | CASSPQWGYTF | TGTGCCAGTAGCCCACAATGGGGCTACACCTTC
TRBJ2-1 | TRBV28 | NA | few | CASSANYLEQFF | TGTGCCAGCAGTGCAAACTATCTTGAGCAGTTCTTC
TRBJ2-7 | TRBV2 | TRBD2 | NA | CASSKGAGVVYEQYF | TGTGCCAGCAGCAAAGGTGCGGGAGTGGTATACGAGCAGTACTTC
TRBJ2-1 | TRBV5-4 | TRBD2 | NA | CASRFLAGGGNEQFF | TGTGCCAGCAGATTTTTAGCGGGAGGAGGAAATGAGCAGTTCTTC
TRBJ1-3 | TRBV9 | TRBD1 | NA | CASSAPGQSSGNTIYF | TGTGCCAGCAGCGCCCCGGGACAGAGCTCTGGAAACACCATATATTTT
TRBJ1-1 | TRBV19 | NA | NA | CASSLRYLDTEAFF | TGTGCCAGTAGTCTCAGGTATTTGGACACTGAAGCTTTCTTT
TRBJ2-7 | TRBV5-1 | NA | few | CASSLAPGPTYEQYF | TGCGCCAGCAGCTTGGCCCCAGGGCCGACCTACGAGCAGTACTTC
TRBJ1-1 | TRBV30 | NA | few | CAWSGQFEAFF | TGTGCCTGGAGTGGACAGTTTGAAGCTTTCTTT
TRBJ1-2 | TRBV25-1 | NA | NA | CASRRQESDGYTF | TGTGCCAGCAGGAGACAGGAATCCGATGGCTACACCTTC
TRBJ1-2 | TRBV9 | TRBD1 | NA | CASSVDRGNGYTF | TGTGCCAGCAGCGTGGACAGGGGGAACGGCTACACCTTC
TRBJ1-1 | TRBV19 | NA | few | CASFRTEAFF | TGTGCCAGTTTTCGGACTGAAGCTTTCTTT
TRBJ2-5 | TRBV11-2 | TRBD2 | few | CASSEGLWGTQYF | TGTGCCAGCAGCGAGGGACTATGGGGGACCCAGTACTTC
TRBJ2-7 | TRBV7-2 | TRBD1 | few | CASNLPGTGNYEQYF | TGTGCCAGCAACTTACCCGGGACAGGGAACTACGAGCAGTACTTC
TRBJ2-2 | TRBV2 | TRBD2 | few | CASVTSGSAGELFF | TGTGCCAGCGTGACTAGCGGGAGTGCCGGGGAGCTGTTTTTT
TRBJ2-1 | TRBV18 | NA | few | CASSPLESSYNEQFF | TGTGCCAGCTCACCTCTCGAGAGCTCCTACAATGAGCAGTTCTTC
TRBJ2-7 | TRBV19 | NA | NA | CASKGQGVGEQYF | TGTGCCAGTAAGGGGCAGGGTGTTGGCGAGCAGTACTTC
TRBJ1-4 | TRBV5-6 | NA | few | CASSLDPGLTNEKLFF | TGTGCCAGCAGCTTGGATCCAGGGCTAACTAATGAAAAACTGTTTTTT
TRBJ2-5 | TRBV28 | TRBD2 | few | CATTPSGRRETQYF | TGTGCCACCACCCCTAGCGGGAGACGAGAGACCCAGTACTTC
TRBJ2-3 | TRBV29-1 | TRBD1 | NA | CSAGGAGDTQYF | TGCAGCGCAGGGGGCGCCGGAGATACGCAGTATTTT
TRBJ2-5 | TRBV7-2 | TRBD1 | NA | CASSLVGTVQETQYF | TGTGCCAGCAGCTTAGTCGGGACAGTTCAAGAGACCCAGTACTTC
TRBJ1-1 | TRBV27 | NA | NA | CASFRGNTEAFF | TGTGCCAGCTTTAGGGGTAACACTGAAGCTTTCTTT
TRBJ2-5 | TRBV5-1 | TRBD2 | NA | CASSLGGRAGEETQYF | TGCGCCAGCAGCTTGGGAGGAAGAGCGGGGGAAGAGACCCAGTACTTC
TRBJ1-2 | TRBV18 | TRBD1 | NA | CASSHARDRLHYGYTF | TGTGCCAGCTCACACGCCCGGGACAGACTTCATTATGGCTACACCTTC
TRBJ2-5 | TRBV14 | TRBD2 | NA | CASSQKGPGLAPETQYF | TGTGCCAGCAGCCAAAAAGGCCCGGGACTAGCCCCAGAGACCCAGTACTTC
TRBJ2-1 | TRBV7-8 | TRBD2 | NA | CASSLNGRFYNEQFF | TGTGCCAGCAGCTTAAACGGGAGGTTCTACAATGAGCAGTTCTTC
TRBJ2-1 | TRBV19 | NA | NA | CASSGDTHNEQFF | TGTGCCAGTAGCGGGGACACCCACAATGAGCAGTTCTTC
TRBJ2-6 | TRBV7-9 | NA | few | CASSPVGQLAGANVLTF | TGTGCCAGCAGCCCAGTCGGACAGCTAGCCGGGGCCAACGTCCTGACTTTC
TRBJ1-2 | TRBV7-2 | NA | NA | CASSLRSGDGYTF | TGTGCCAGCAGCTTAAGGTCGGGGGATGGCTACACCTTC
TRBJ2-1 | TRBV19 | NA | few | CASSNRESYNEQFF | TGTGCCAGTAGTAACAGGGAATCCTACAATGAGCAGTTCTTC
TRBJ1-5 | TRBV28 | NA | NA | CASSPLPTPQPQHF | TGTGCCAGCAGTCCCCTCCCGACTCCCCAGCCCCAGCATTTT
TRBJ2-3 | TRBV6-5 | NA | NA | CASSYEGLDTQYF | TGTGCCAGCAGTTACGAGGGACTCGATACGCAGTATTTT
TRBJ2-5 | TRBV2 | NA | few | CASSAARTDQETQYF | TGTGCCAGCAGTGCGGCGAGGACAGATCAAGAGACCCAGTACTTC
TRBJ1-1 | TRBV14 | NA | NA | CASSQEQYTEAFF | TGTGCCAGCAGCCAAGAACAGTACACTGAAGCTTTCTTT
TRBJ2-7 | TRBV15 | TRBD2 | few | CATSRRAGGPYEQYF | TGTGCCACCAGCAGGAGGGCGGGGGGACCCTACGAGCAGTACTTC
TRBJ2-7 | TRBV20-1 | NA | few | CSARDADEQYF | TGCAGTGCTAGAGACGCGGACGAGCAGTACTTC
TRBJ2-1 | TRBV29-1 | TRBD2 | few | CSSKSRGRYNEQFF | TGCAGCTCTAAGTCTCGCGGGAGGTACAATGAGCAGTTCTTC
TRBJ2-1 | TRBV7-2 | NA | NA | CASSQSEGNEQFF | TGTGCCAGCAGCCAATCGGAGGGGAATGAGCAGTTCTTC
TRBJ2-7 | TRBV25-1 | TRBD1 | many | CASSEPGTGGYEQYF | TGTGCCAGCAGTGAACCTGGGACAGGAGGCTACGAGCAGTACTTC
TRBJ2-3 | TRBV5-4 | NA | few | CASFFAGVTDTQYF | TGTGCCAGCTTTTTTGCAGGGGTCACAGATACGCAGTATTTT
TRBJ1-4 | TRBV29-1 | NA | NA | CSAEGGQTNEKLFF | TGCAGCGCGGAGGGCGGGCAGACTAATGAAAAACTGTTTTTT
TRBJ1-1 | TRBV30 | TRBD1 | few | CAWSVQGATEAFF | TGTGCCTGGAGTGTACAGGGGGCCACTGAAGCTTTCTTT
TRBJ1-1 | TRBV29-1 | NA | NA | CSVEAAVEGTEAFF | TGCAGCGTTGAAGCGGCAGTCGAGGGCACTGAAGCTTTCTTT
TRBJ2-5 | TRBV7-2 | NA | NA | CASSLYSDQETQYF | TGTGCCAGCAGCTTGTATAGCGACCAAGAGACCCAGTACTTC
TRBJ2-5 | TRBV18 | NA | few | CASSPRTEETQYF | TGTGCCAGCTCACCACGGACAGAAGAGACCCAGTACTTC
TRBJ2-7 | TRBV7-3 | TRBD2 | few | CASSLGSGSAYEQYF | TGTGCCAGCAGCTTAGGTAGCGGGAGCGCCTACGAGCAGTACTTC
TRBJ2-7 | TRBV23-1 | NA | few | CASPPGAVAYEQYF | TGCGCCAGCCCCCCTGGGGCAGTGGCCTACGAGCAGTACTTC
TRBJ2-7 | TRBV29-1 | NA | NA | CSAAVGDGGYEQYF | TGCAGCGCCGCTGTTGGGGACGGGGGCTACGAGCAGTACTTC
TRBJ2-1 | TRBV28 | NA | NA | CASSPLGYNEQFF | TGTGCCAGCAGTCCCCTCGGTTACAATGAGCAGTTCTTC
TRBJ2-7 | TRBV6-5 | NA | few | CASRSSSYEQYF | TGTGCCAGCAGGAGTAGCTCCTACGAGCAGTACTTC
TRBJ2-1 | TRBV18 | TRBD2 | NA | CASSPPSGIFDEQFF | TGTGCCAGCTCACCACCTAGCGGGATCTTCGATGAGCAGTTCTTC
TRBJ1-1 | TRBV28 | NA | few | CASSFEGAAFF | TGTGCCAGCAGTTTCGAAGGGGCTGCTTTCTTT
TRBJ2-3 | TRBV9 | NA | NA | CASSAQGRGSTDTQYF | TGTGCCAGCAGCGCTCAAGGGCGAGGGAGCACAGATACGCAGTATTTT
TRBJ1-5 | TRBV18 | NA | NA | CASSLGRDQPQHF | TGTGCCAGCTCACTTGGGCGGGATCAGCCCCAGCATTTT
TRBJ1-5 | TRBV19 | TRBD1 | few | CASSPTGGNQPQHF | TGTGCCAGTAGTCCTACAGGGGGCAATCAGCCCCAGCATTTT
TRBJ2-2 | TRBV4-2 | TRBD2 | few | CASSQVSSGSWELFF | TGTGCCAGCAGCCAAGTGTCTAGCGGGAGCTGGGAGCTGTTTTTT